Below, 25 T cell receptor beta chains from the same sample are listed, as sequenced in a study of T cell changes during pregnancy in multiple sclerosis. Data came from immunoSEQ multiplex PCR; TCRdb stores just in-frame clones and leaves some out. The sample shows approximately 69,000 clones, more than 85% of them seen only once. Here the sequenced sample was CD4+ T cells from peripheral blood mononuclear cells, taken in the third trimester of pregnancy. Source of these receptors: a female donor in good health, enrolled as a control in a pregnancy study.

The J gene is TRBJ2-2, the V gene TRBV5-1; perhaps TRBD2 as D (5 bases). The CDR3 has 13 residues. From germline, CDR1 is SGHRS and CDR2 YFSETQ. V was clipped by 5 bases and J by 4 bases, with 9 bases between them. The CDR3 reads CASSRESTGELFF. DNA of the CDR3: TGCGCCAGCAGTAGGGAGTCCACCGGGGAGCTGTTTTTT.

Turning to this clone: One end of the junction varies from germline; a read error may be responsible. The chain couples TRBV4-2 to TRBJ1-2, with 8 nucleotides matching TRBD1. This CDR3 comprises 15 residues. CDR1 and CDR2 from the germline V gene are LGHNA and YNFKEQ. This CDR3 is CASSKEGQGNYGYTF. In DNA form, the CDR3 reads TGTGCCAGCAGCAAAGAAGGACAGGGAAACTATGGCTACACCTTC.

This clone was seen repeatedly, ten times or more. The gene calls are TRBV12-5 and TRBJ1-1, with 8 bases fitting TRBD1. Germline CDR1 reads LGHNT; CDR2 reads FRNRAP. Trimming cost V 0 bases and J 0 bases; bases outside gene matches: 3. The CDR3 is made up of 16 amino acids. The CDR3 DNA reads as TGTGCTAGTGGTTTGGTCCAGGGGGCGTTGAACACTGAAGCTTTCTTT. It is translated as CASGLVQGALNTEAFF.

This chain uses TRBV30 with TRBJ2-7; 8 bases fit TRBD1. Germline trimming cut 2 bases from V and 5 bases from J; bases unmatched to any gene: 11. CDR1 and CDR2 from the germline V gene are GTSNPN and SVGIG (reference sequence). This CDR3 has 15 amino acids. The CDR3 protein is CAWSTSRGRGNEQYF. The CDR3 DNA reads TGTGCCTGGAGTACATCCAGGGGGCGCGGGAACGAGCAGTACTTC.

This CDR3 is CASSQTSGGPSSYEQYF. The CDR3, as DNA: TGTGCCAGCAGCCAGACTAGCGGGGGGCCCAGCTCCTACGAGCAGTACTTC. This rearrangement joins TRBV5-4 to TRBJ2-7, with TRBD2 matching 13 bases. This CDR3 is built from 17 residues. Germline V gene lookup returns CDR1 SGHNT and CDR2 YYREEE (reference sequence). V was clipped by 4 bases and J by 0 bases; unmatched bases: 7.

DNA for the CDR3: TGCGCCAGCAGCTTGAGTACGGCAACTAATGAAAAACTGTTTTTT. Its translation is CASSLSTATNEKLFF. The gene calls are TRBV5-1 and TRBJ1-4; D is ambiguous. Deletions cut 1 base from V and 0 bases from J, with 7 bases between. CDR3 length equals 15 residues. The V gene's germline CDR1 is SGHRS and CDR2 YFSETQ.

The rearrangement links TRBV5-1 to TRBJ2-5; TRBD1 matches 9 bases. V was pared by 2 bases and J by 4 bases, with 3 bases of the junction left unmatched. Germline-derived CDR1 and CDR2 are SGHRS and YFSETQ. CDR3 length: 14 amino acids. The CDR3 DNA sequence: TGCGCCAGCAGCTTTACAGGGGGCGGAGAGACCCAGTACTTC. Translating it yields CASSFTGGGETQYF.

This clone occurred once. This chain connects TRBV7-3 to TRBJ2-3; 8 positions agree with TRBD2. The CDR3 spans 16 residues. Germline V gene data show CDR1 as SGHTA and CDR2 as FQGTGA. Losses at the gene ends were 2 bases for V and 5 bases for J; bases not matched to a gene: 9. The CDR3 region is CASSLSTSGGLDTQYF. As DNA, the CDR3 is TGTGCCAGCAGCTTATCAACCAGCGGGGGTTTAGATACGCAGTATTTT.

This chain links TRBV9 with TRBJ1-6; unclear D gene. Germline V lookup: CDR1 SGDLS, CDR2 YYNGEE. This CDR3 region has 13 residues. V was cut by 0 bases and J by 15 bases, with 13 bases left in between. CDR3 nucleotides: TGTGCCAGCAGCGTAGGGAGGGAATCAGTCCTCCACTTT. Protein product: CASSVGRESVLHF.

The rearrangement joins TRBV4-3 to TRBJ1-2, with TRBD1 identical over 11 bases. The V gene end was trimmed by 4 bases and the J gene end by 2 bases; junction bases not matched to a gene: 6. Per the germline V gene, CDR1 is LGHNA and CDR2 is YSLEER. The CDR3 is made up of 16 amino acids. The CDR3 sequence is CASSRTGTGGNYGYTF. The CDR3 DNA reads TGCGCCAGCAGCCGTACCGGGACAGGGGGAAACTATGGCTACACCTTC.

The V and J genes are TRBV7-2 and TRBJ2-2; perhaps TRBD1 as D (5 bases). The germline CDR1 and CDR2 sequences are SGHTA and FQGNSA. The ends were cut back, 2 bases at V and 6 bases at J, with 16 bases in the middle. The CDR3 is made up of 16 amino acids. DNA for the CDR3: TGTGCCAGCAGCTTATTGCACAGGACCGCGGCCGGGGAGCTGTTTTTT. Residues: CASSLLHRTAAGELFF.

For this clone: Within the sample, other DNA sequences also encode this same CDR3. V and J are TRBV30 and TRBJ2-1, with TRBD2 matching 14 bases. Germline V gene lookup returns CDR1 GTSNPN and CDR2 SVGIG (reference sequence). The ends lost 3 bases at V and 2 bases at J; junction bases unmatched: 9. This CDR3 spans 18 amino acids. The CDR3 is CAWSDARTSGGTYNEQFF. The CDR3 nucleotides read TGTGCCTGGAGCGACGCTCGGACTAGCGGGGGGACCTACAATGAGCAGTTCTTC.

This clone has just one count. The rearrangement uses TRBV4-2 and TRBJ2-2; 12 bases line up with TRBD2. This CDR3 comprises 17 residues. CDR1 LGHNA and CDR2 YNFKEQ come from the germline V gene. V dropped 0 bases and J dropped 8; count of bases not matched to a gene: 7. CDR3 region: CASSQDGLAGNGGELFF. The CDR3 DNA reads TGTGCCAGCAGCCAAGACGGACTAGCGGGAAACGGGGGGGAGCTGTTTTTT.

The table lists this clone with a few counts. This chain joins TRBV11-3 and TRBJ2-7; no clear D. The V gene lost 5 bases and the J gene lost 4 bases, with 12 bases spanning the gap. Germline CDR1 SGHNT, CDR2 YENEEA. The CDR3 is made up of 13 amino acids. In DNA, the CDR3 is TGTGCCAGCAGCCCGAGGCACGGGTACGAGCAGTACTTC. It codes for CASSPRHGYEQYF.

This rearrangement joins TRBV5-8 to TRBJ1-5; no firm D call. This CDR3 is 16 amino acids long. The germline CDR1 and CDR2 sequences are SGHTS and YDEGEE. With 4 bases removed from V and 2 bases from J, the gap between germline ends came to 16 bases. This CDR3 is CASSTSLSPRNQPQHF. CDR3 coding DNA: TGTGCCAGCAGCACGTCTTTGAGCCCTCGCAATCAGCCCCAGCATTTT.

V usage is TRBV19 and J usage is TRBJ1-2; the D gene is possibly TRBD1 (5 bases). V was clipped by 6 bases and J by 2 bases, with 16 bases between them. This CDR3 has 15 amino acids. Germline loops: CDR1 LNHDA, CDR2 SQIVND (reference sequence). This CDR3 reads CASRTILGGNYGYTF. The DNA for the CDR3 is TGTGCCAGTAGAACCATCTTGGGGGGGAACTATGGCTACACCTTC.

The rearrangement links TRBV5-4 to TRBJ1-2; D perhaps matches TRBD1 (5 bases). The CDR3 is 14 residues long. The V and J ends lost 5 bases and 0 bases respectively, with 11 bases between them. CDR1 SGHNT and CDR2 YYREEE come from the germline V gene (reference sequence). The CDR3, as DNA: TGTGCCAGCAGGGTTACAGGCTCTAACTATGGCTACACCTTC. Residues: CASRVTGSNYGYTF.

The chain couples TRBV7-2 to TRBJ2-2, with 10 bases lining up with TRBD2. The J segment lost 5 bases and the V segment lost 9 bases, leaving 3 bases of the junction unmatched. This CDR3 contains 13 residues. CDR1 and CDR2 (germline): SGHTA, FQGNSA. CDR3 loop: CASLAGGTGELFF. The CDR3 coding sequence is TGTGCCAGTTTAGCGGGGGGAACCGGGGAGCTGTTTTTT.

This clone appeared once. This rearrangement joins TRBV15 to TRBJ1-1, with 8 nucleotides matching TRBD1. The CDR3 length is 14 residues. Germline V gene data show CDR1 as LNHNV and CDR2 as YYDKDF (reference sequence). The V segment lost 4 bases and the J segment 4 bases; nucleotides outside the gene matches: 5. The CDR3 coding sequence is TGTGCCACCAGCACAAGACAGGGGTCCACTGAAGCTTTCTTT. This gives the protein CATSTRQGSTEAFF.

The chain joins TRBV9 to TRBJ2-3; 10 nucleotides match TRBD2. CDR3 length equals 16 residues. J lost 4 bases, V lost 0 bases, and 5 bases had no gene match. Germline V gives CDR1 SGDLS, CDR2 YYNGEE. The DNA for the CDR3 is TGTGCCAGCAGCGTAGTCAGCGGGGGGGCAGCAGATACGCAGTATTTT. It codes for CASSVVSGGAADTQYF.

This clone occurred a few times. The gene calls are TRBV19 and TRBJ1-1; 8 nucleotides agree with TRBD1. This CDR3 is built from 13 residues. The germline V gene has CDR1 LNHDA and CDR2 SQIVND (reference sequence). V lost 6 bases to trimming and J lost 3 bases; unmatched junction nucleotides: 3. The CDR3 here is CASSPDRDTEAFF. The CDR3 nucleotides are TGTGCCAGTAGCCCGGACAGGGACACTGAAGCTTTCTTT. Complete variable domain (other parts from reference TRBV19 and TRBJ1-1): DGGITQSPKYLFRKEGQNVTLSCEQNLNHDAMYWYRQDPGQGLRLIYYSQIVNDFQKGDIAEGYSVSREKKESFPLTVTSAQKNPTAFYLCASSPDRDTEAFFGQGTRLTVV.

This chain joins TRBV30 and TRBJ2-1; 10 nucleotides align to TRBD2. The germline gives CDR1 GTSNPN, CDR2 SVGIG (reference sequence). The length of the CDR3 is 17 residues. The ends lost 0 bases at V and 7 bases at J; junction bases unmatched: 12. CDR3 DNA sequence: TGTGCCTGGAGTGTATCAGTATGGAGCGGGGGGGAAAATGAGCAGTTCTTC. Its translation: CAWSVSVWSGGENEQFF.

This chain's CDR3 is CAFSTGGDQPQHF. In DNA form, the CDR3 reads TGTGCCTTCTCGACAGGGGGTGATCAGCCCCAGCATTTT. V gene TRBV30 combines with J gene TRBJ1-5; 9 nucleotides align to TRBD1. The CDR3 is made up of 13 amino acids. V was clipped by 7 bases and J by 5 bases; unmatched bases: 6. Per the germline V gene, CDR1 is GTSNPN and CDR2 is SVGIG (reference sequence). Full variable domain (outside the CDR3, taken from reference TRBV30 and TRBJ1-5): SQTIHQWPATLVQPVGSPLSLECTVEGTSNPNLYWYRQAAGRGLQLLFYSVGIGQISSEVPQNLSASRPQDRQFILSSKKLLLSDSGFYLCAFSTGGDQPQHFGDGTRLSIL.

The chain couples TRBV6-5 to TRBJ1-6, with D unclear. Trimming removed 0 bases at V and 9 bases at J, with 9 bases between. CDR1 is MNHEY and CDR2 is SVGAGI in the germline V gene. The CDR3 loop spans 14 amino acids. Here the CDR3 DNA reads TGTGCCAGCAGTTACTCTGGTCTCAGTTCACCCCTCCACTTT. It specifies CASSYSGLSSPLHF.

CDR3 loop: CASSLDAGGNTGELFF. CDR3 coding DNA: TGCGCCAGCAGCTTGGATGCGGGGGGGAACACCGGGGAGCTGTTTTTT. V is TRBV5-1 and J is TRBJ2-2; TRBD2 matches 8 bases. Germline V lookup: CDR1 SGHRS, CDR2 YFSETQ. J was trimmed by 1 base and V by 0 bases; bases with no gene match: 2. CDR3 length: 16 residues. Full variable domain (outside the CDR3, taken from reference TRBV5-1 and TRBJ2-2): KAGVTQTPRYLIKTRGQQVTLSCSPISGHRSVSWYQQTPGQGLQFLFEYFSETQRNKGNFPGRFSGRQFSNSRSEMNVSTLELGDSALYLCASSLDAGGNTGELFFGEGSRLTVL.